This T cell receptor beta chain derives from a study of shared clonotypes between healthy human individuals. Study-wide findings and caveats: Clonotypes shared by all four sorted-subset donors had higher generation probabilities than non-shared clonotypes.

As defined, naive CD8 cells were CD45RO-negative and positively selected for CCR7, with terminally differentiated effector memory CD45RA+ cells excluded. Genomic DNA belonging to each subset was distributed in equal measure over several immunoSEQ plates. DNA at around 200 ng, 25,000 to 35,000 T cell genomes, went into sorted-subset replicate PCRs. Measured with immunoSEQ multiplex PCR; TCRdb has only the in-frame clones, and not every one. The sample has 750,000 to 1,000,000 clones; over 90% are singletons. Per germline, CDR1 SEHNR and CDR2 FQNEAQ (reference sequence). The CDR3 contains 14 residues. V was pared by 4 bases and J by 4 bases, with 2 bases of the junction left unmatched. This clone was detected only once. Its specificity is unknown. Other DNA variants within this sample encode the same CDR3.

The sequence came from a man aged 30 to 45 in good health. The source material was naive CD8+ T cells sorted from blood. The V and J genes are TRBV7-9 and TRBJ1-5; TRBD1 matches at 9 bases. The CDR3 nucleotides are TGTGCCAGCAGCTCCGGGACAGGGAATCAGCCCCAGCATTTT. It specifies CASSSGTGNQPQHF.